This T cell receptor beta chain was retrieved from a study of T cells expressing NK-cell markers. Looking at the study overall: Seven of eight sequenced donors tested HCMV-seropositive; one tested seronegative.

Notes on this clonotype: The antigen is not known.

No DNA is given; TCRdb re-called the 5' RACE reads and lists each CDR3 protein once. The sample features about 450,000 distinct CDR3 sequences, with 7.3% in its top ten. Study-wide findings and caveats: As a fraction of CD8+ T cells, dominant NKG2C+ clonotypes reached about 1.0-8% in 5 to 7 donors.

Germline V gene data show CDR1 as LGHNA and CDR2 as YSLEER. The CDR3 is made up of 17 amino acids. Sequencing was done on a sample of blood T cells: a sorted CD56 or NKG2C T cell subset, CD4+ or CD8+ T cells, or bulk PBMC T cells (not recorded which). This chain joins TRBV4-3 and TRBJ2-3; TCRdb designates TRBD1, a call that cannot be tested without DNA. This sequence originates from a woman between 18 and 70 years old in good health. This CDR3 reads CASSQEGTVFSTDTQYF.